Below are 27 T cell receptor beta chains sequenced from a single sample in a study of post-analysis software for immune sequencing data. Study outcomes and limitations: Four or five TRBV segments were more frequent in patients than controls; TRBV5-6, TRBV5-1 and TRBV20-1 belonged to this group.

Their recognized antigens are unknown. Each TCR beta cDNA library carried unique molecular identifiers. A single record per CDR3 protein comes from TCRdb applying MiXCR to the PCR reads. In the table there are about 680,000 distinct CDR3 sequences, 55% to 60% of which are singletons. Material for sequencing was blood. These receptors originate from a girl aged 2 to 10 with multiple sclerosis.

The chain uses TRBV2 and TRBJ2-1; 11 bases line up with TRBD1. CDR3 length: 16 residues. V shed 1 base and J 12 bases; nucleotides not matched to a gene: 11. The germline CDR1 and CDR2 sequences are SNHLY and FYNNEI. The CDR3 protein is CASSEVLGTGGIGQFF. The CDR3 DNA reads as TGTGCCAGCAGTGAAGTACTCGGGACAGGGGGTATTGGGCAGTTCTTC. The full variable domain, rest sourced from reference TRBV2 and TRBJ2-1, is EPEVTQTPSHQVTQMGQEVILRCVPISNHLYFYWYRQILGQKVEFLVSFYNNEISEKSEIFDDQFSVERPDGSNFTLKIRSTKLEDSAMYFCASSEVLGTGGIGQFFGPGTRLTVL.

The genes are TRBV29-1 and TRBJ2-1; D is possibly TRBD1 or TRBD2 (5 bases each). The CDR3 has 11 residues. Germline V lookup: CDR1 SQVTM, CDR2 ANQGSEA. Trimming left V 7 bases short and J 5 bases short, with 9 bases between. Written as DNA, the CDR3 is TGCAGCGCGGGACGCGACAATGAGCAGTTCTTC. This translates into CSAGRDNEQFF.

This clonotype came up once. The rearrangement links TRBV5-1 to TRBJ2-1; perhaps TRBD1 as D (5 bases). Trimming stripped 7 bases from V and 6 bases from J, with 17 bases between. CDR3 length equals 14 residues. Germline V gene lookup returns CDR1 SGHRS and CDR2 YFSETQ. This chain's CDR3 is CASAGVGQGNEQFF. The CDR3 DNA reads TGCGCCAGCGCTGGCGTAGGTCAGGGCAATGAGCAGTTCTTC.

This clonotype was detected only a few times. This chain connects TRBV7-2 to TRBJ2-3; tentatively, D is TRBD2 (7 bases). Germline values: CDR1 SGHTA, CDR2 FQGNSA. V gave up 5 bases and J gave up 1 base, with 19 bases separating them. The CDR3 consists of 17 residues. The CDR3 here is CASSPRGAPVGTDTQYF. For the CDR3, the DNA is TGTGCCAGCAGCCCCCGGGGGGCTCCTGTTGGCACAGATACGCAGTATTTT.

The V gene is TRBV5-1, the J gene TRBJ2-1; 12 bases fit TRBD2. V was pared by 4 bases and J by 4 bases, with 3 bases of the junction left unmatched. The CDR3 sequence is 15 residues long. Germline-derived CDR1 and CDR2 are SGHRS and YFSETQ. In nucleotides, the CDR3 is TGCGCCAGCAGCGAGGGGACTAGCGGGTACAATGAGCAGTTCTTC. This encodes CASSEGTSGYNEQFF.

The rearrangement joins TRBV5-1 to TRBJ1-1; tentative D call: TRBD1 (5 bases). V dropped 4 bases and J dropped 0 bases, with 13 bases sitting between them. The V gene's germline CDR1 is SGHRS and CDR2 YFSETQ. There are 15 residues in the CDR3. The CDR3 DNA sequence: TGCGCCAGCAGCGTGGGACTGCAGATGAACACTGAAGCTTTCTTT. Its protein is CASSVGLQMNTEAFF.

This chain joins TRBV13 and TRBJ2-3; D remains ambiguous. This CDR3 region has 15 residues. Germline V gives CDR1 PRHDT, CDR2 FYEKMQ (reference sequence). V lost 5 bases, J lost 0 bases, and 12 bases lay in between. CDR3 sequence (DNA): TGTGCCAGCAGCCGGTCGCTTTCTAGCACAGATACGCAGTATTTT. It specifies CASSRSLSSTDTQYF.

The chain is built from TRBV14 and TRBJ1-1; D is unresolved. This CDR3 has 14 residues. Trimming left V 4 bases short and J 1 base short, with 10 bases between. Germline CDR1 reads SGHDN; CDR2 reads FVKESK. The CDR3 DNA follows: TGTGCCAGCAGCCCGTGGGCCCCGAACACTGAAGCTTTCTTT. Translating it yields CASSPWAPNTEAFF.

V gene TRBV12-3 or TRBV12-4 combines with J gene TRBJ2-1; the match to TRBD2 covers 15 bases. V shed 6 bases and J 7 bases; nucleotides not matched to a gene: 19. The CDR3 runs 20 residues. The CDR3, as DNA: TGTGCCAGCAGCCCCTCGGGACTAGCGGGAGGTGATCTATTAAGAAATGAGCAGTTCTTC. Its protein product is CASSPSGLAGGDLLRNEQFF.

V gene TRBV20-1 combines with J gene TRBJ1-2, with 7 bases matching TRBD1. Trimming took 0 bases from V and 4 from J; bases not matched to a gene: 5. The germline CDR1 and CDR2 sequences are DFQATT and SNEGSKA (reference sequence). CDR3 length: 14 amino acids. For the CDR3, the DNA is TGCAGTGCTAGAGATATAACAGGGGCCTATGGCTACACCTTC. It yields the protein CSARDITGAYGYTF.

This clonotype has just a few counts. The J gene is TRBJ2-3, the V gene TRBV12-3 or TRBV12-4, with D unresolved. Trimming took 6 bases from V and 6 from J, leaving 19 bases between them. CDR3 length: 15 amino acids. The CDR3 sequence is CASRSRPLDRDTQYF. In nucleotides, the CDR3 is TGTGCCAGCAGATCTCGACCCCTCGACCGCGATACGCAGTATTTT.

This clonotype showed up just once. The CDR3 is CASSDRSKGDYEQYF. The CDR3 coding sequence is TGTGCCAGCAGTGACCGATCCAAGGGGGACTACGAGCAGTACTTC. The chain carries TRBV6-1 and TRBJ2-7; D possibly corresponds to TRBD1 (6 bases). The CDR3 covers 15 residues. The germline V gene has CDR1 MNHNS and CDR2 SASEGT. Trimming removed 3 bases from V and 3 bases from J, with 15 bases in between.

The rearrangement links TRBV20-1 to TRBJ2-6; the D is unclear. The CDR3 has 14 residues. V lost 3 bases to trimming and J lost 0 bases, with 6 bases between them. The V gene's germline CDR1 is DFQATT and CDR2 SNEGSKA (reference sequence). In DNA, the CDR3 is TGCAGTGCTAGGGATAACTCTGGGGCCAACGTCCTGACTTTC. Protein product: CSARDNSGANVLTF.

The chain links TRBV29-1 to TRBJ1-1; TRBD1 aligns across 7 bases. Germline CDR1 and CDR2: SQVTM and ANQGSEA. This CDR3 is 11 amino acids long. J was trimmed by 5 bases and V by 5 bases; bases with no gene match: 2. CDR3: CSVYRGTEAFF. Written as DNA, the CDR3 is TGCAGCGTTTACAGGGGTACTGAAGCTTTCTTT. The whole variable domain, remainder taken from reference TRBV29-1 and TRBJ1-1, is SAVISQKPSRDICQRGTSLTIQCQVDSQVTMMFWYRQQPGQSLTLIATANQGSEATYESGFVIDKFPISRPNLTFSTLTVSNMSPEDSSIYLCSVYRGTEAFFGQGTRLTVV.

The gene calls are TRBV7-2 and TRBJ2-1; either TRBD1 or TRBD2 may fit D (5 bases each). V lost 6 bases to trimming and J lost 7 bases, with 16 bases between them. This CDR3 has 14 residues. Germline assignment: CDR1 SGHTA and CDR2 FQGNSA. DNA for the CDR3: TGTGCCAGCAGACCACGGCCGGGGCAAAATGAGCAGTTCTTC. Translated: CASRPRPGQNEQFF.

This clonotype was recorded only once. The genes are TRBV6-5 and TRBJ2-1, with TRBD1 matching over 9 bases. Germline V gene data show CDR1 as MNHEY and CDR2 as SVGAGI. After removal of 6 bases from V and 8 bases from J, the junction contained 8 bases not matched to a gene. This CDR3 region has 14 residues. This CDR3 is CASRKEDRGDEQFF. Here the CDR3 DNA reads TGTGCCAGCAGGAAAGAGGACAGGGGTGATGAGCAGTTCTTC.

This chain connects TRBV11-2 to TRBJ2-7; 9 nucleotides align to TRBD1. V lost 3 bases, J lost 10 bases, and 10 bases stayed unmatched. CDR3 length: 14 amino acids. Germline CDR1 and CDR2: SGHAT and FQNNGV. CDR3 amino acids: CASSFGTGFDGQYF. The CDR3 DNA reads as TGTGCCAGCAGCTTCGGGACAGGGTTTGATGGCCAGTACTTC.

This clonotype was detected only a few times. J is TRBJ1-6 and V is TRBV20-1, with D maybe TRBD1 (6 bases). The CDR3 has 15 residues. From germline, CDR1 is DFQATT and CDR2 SNEGSKA (reference sequence). Trimming removed 4 bases at V and 8 bases at J, with 18 bases between. The CDR3 DNA reads TGCAGTGCTATTGGCAGGGGCAACGTACATTCACCCCTCCACTTT. Translated: CSAIGRGNVHSPLHF.

The V and J genes are TRBV29-1 and TRBJ2-3; the D is unclear. The V and J ends lost 5 bases and 5 bases respectively, with 8 bases between them. The CDR3 length is 11 residues. CDR1 is SQVTM and CDR2 is ANQGSEA in the germline V gene. CDR3 in amino acids: CSVLLGDTQYF. The DNA of the CDR3 is TGCAGCGTTCTTCTAGGAGATACGCAGTATTTT.

There are a few counts of this clonotype. The chain uses TRBV6-2 or TRBV6-3 and TRBJ2-5; TRBD2 aligns across 9 bases. The germline V gene encodes CDR1 MNHEY and CDR2 SVGEGT. The CDR3 has 18 amino acids. After removal of 8 bases from V and 1 base from J, the junction contained 17 bases not matched to a gene. In DNA, the CDR3 is TGTGCCAGCGTCAGCCGGGGATTAGCGGGAGCCTCCCAAGAGACCCAGTACTTC. It specifies CASVSRGLAGASQETQYF.

The rearrangement uses TRBV2 and TRBJ2-7; possibly TRBD1 for D (5 bases). This CDR3 spans 13 amino acids. V lost 8 bases and J lost 2, with 13 bases in between. From germline, CDR1 is SNHLY and CDR2 FYNNEI. The CDR3 loop is CASQDSNPYEQYF. CDR3 bases: TGTGCCAGCCAAGACAGCAACCCCTACGAGCAGTACTTC.

The chain combines TRBV10-3 with TRBJ1-2; D ambiguous. Trimming shortened V by 4 bases and J by 9 bases, and 15 bases separated the two germline ends. Germline V gene data show CDR1 as ENHRY and CDR2 as SYGVKD. The CDR3 loop spans 13 amino acids. The CDR3 bases are TGTGCCATCAGTGTCGGGCCGGGGTCGAGCTACACCTTC. This translates into CAISVGPGSSYTF.

The chain combines TRBV4-2 with TRBJ2-7, with TRBD2 identical over 14 bases. This CDR3 region has 14 residues. CDR1 is LGHNA and CDR2 is YNFKEQ in the germline V gene. V was pared by 4 bases and J by 6 bases, with 2 bases of the junction left unmatched. This CDR3 is CASSLTSGGGEQYF. The CDR3 DNA reads TGTGCCAGCAGCCTGACTAGCGGGGGGGGCGAGCAGTACTTC.

V gene TRBV2 combines with J gene TRBJ2-5; D not certain. The assigned J gene may be wrong: the sequence end matches TRBJ2-7 better. Germline lookup yields CDR1 SNHLY and CDR2 FYNNEI. CDR3 size: 13 residues. The CDR3 DNA follows: TGTGCCAGCAGTGCACCTAGTTCCCACGAGCAGTACTTC. This gives the protein CASSAPSSHEQYF.

The chain uses TRBV10-2 and TRBJ2-7; 7 bases fit TRBD2. CDR3 length equals 14 residues. V lost 3 bases and J lost 5; bases outside the gene matches: 7. The germline V gene encodes CDR1 WSHSY and CDR2 SAAADI. CDR3 region: CASSEQSTSHEQYF. The CDR3 DNA is TGCGCCAGCAGTGAACAGTCGACTAGCCACGAGCAGTACTTC.

The genes are TRBV11-2 and TRBJ2-4, with 8 bases lining up with TRBD1. CDR1 and CDR2 (germline): SGHAT, FQNNGV. The trim removed 5 bases at V and 10 bases at J, leaving 10 bases unmatched. The CDR3 length is 14 residues. The CDR3 protein is CASSLMGTGNIQYF. The DNA for the CDR3 is TGTGCCAGCAGCCTGATGGGGACAGGAAATATTCAGTACTTC.

The chain recombines TRBV5-1 with TRBJ1-5; 10 bases agree with TRBD1. The CDR3 contains 15 residues. Germline CDR1 reads SGHRS; CDR2 reads YFSETQ. With V trimmed by 4 bases and J by 6 bases, 7 bases remained unmatched. CDR3 protein: CASSRGTGERQPQHF. The CDR3 bases are TGCGCCAGCAGCCGCGGGACAGGGGAACGTCAGCCCCAGCATTTT.